Following are 7 T cell receptor beta chains from one sample sequenced in a study of CDR3 diversity in severe acne. TCRdb analysed the PCR reads with MiXCR anew, one entry per CDR3 protein. Of 89,000 or so distinct CDR3 sequences listed, 45% to 55% are singletons. Material for sequencing was blood. The receptors shown here come from a male donor in good health, serving as a control.

V and J are TRBV2 and TRBJ2-5; D unresolved. The CDR3 contains 12 residues. Germline assignment: CDR1 SNHLY and CDR2 FYNNEI. The ends were cut back, 10 bases at V and 2 bases at J, with 11 bases in the middle. CDR3 amino acids: CAILGRQETQYF. The CDR3 DNA reads as TGTGCCATATTAGGTCGGCAAGAGACCCAGTACTTC.

The chain links TRBV27 to TRBJ2-1; TRBD2 aligns across 11 bases. The V segment lost 6 bases and the J segment 4 bases; nucleotides outside the gene matches: 11. Looked up from germline, CDR1 is MNHEY and CDR2 is SMNVEV (reference sequence). The CDR3 totals 17 residues. The CDR3 loop is CASSPIIGLAGYNEQFF. CDR3 DNA: TGTGCCAGCAGCCCTATAATTGGACTAGCGGGTTACAATGAGCAGTTCTTC.

The J gene is TRBJ1-1, the V gene TRBV2, with TRBD1 identical over 7 bases. CDR1 is SNHLY, CDR2 FYNNEI, per germline. J was trimmed by 4 bases and V by 4 bases; bases with no gene match: 9. The CDR3 sequence is 15 residues long. CDR3 in amino acids: CASSVDNYRGTEAFF. CDR3 in DNA: TGTGCCAGCAGTGTGGATAATTACAGGGGCACTGAAGCTTTCTTT.

The chain combines TRBV14 with TRBJ2-7, with 8 bases fitting TRBD2. The junction had 1 base not matched to a gene; V was cut back by 3 bases and J by 6 bases. CDR3 size: 12 residues. CDR1 and CDR2 (germline): SGHDN, FVKESK. In DNA form, the CDR3 reads TGTGCCAGCAGCCAGGGGACTAGCGAGCAGTACTTC. Its translation: CASSQGTSEQYF.

This clonotype was seen only a few times. Given a much more abundant clone one base away, this may be a read error. The J gene is TRBJ2-2, the V gene TRBV20-1, with 15 bases fitting TRBD2. This CDR3 has 16 amino acids. The germline CDR1 and CDR2 sequences are DFQATT and SNEGSKA (reference sequence). With 3 bases clipped from V and 4 bases from J, the junction kept 3 bases outside the gene matches. CDR3 bases: TGCAGTGCTAGGGGACTAGCGGGGGGTAGCACCGGGGAGCTGTTTTTT. Translation: CSARGLAGGSTGELFF.

The V call is TRBV20-1, the J call TRBJ1-1, with TRBD1 matching over 7 bases. Germline CDR1 and CDR2: DFQATT and SNEGSKA (reference sequence). The CDR3 extends over 12 amino acids. The J segment lost 6 bases and the V segment lost 6 bases, leaving 7 bases of the junction unmatched. CDR3 sequence reads: CSAFDRVAEAFF. The CDR3, as DNA: TGCAGTGCCTTCGACAGGGTTGCTGAAGCTTTCTTT.

V and J are TRBV29-1 and TRBJ1-4; a possible D gene is TRBD1 (5 bases). The CDR3 has 12 residues. V dropped 3 bases and J dropped 7 bases, with 9 bases sitting between them. Germline values: CDR1 SQVTM, CDR2 ANQGSEA. The CDR3 DNA follows: TGCAGCGTTGAGGGGGGAGGTGAAAAACTGTTTTTT. Encoded protein: CSVEGGGEKLFF.